This TCR beta chain was found in a study of T-cell reconstitution after alpha-beta-depleted transplantation in children. The study, taken as a whole, reports: T-cell numbers and diversity one year post-transplant derived largely from freshly generated T cells. Expanded graft clones, several hundred of them, were reportedly the source of alpha-beta T cells about two months after transplant. Several patients had high TCRbeta diversity at day 60; it came from surviving recipient T cells and thymic progenitors.

This clonotype was found a few times. The target antigen is unknown. After removal of 3 bases from V and 9 bases from J, the junction contained 7 bases not matched to a gene. Germline V lookup: CDR1 SGHAT, CDR2 FQNNGV. This CDR3 is 14 amino acids long. Molecular barcoding with unique molecular identifiers was used for the TCRbeta library. TCRdb called the PCR reads again in MiXCR, with one record for every CDR3 protein. The sample records 200,000 to 250,000 distinct CDR3 sequences, approximately 11% being singletons. This sequence was found in a child in the first two years of life with acute myeloid leukemia, due to receive a stem cell transplant. This sequence joins TRBV11-2 and TRBJ2-1; 8 bases are a match to TRBD2. Specimen: PBMCs, collected before TCRalphabeta/CD19-depleted stem cell transplant. This CDR3 is CASSFAGGGGEQFF. CDR3 coding DNA: TGTGCCAGCAGCTTCGCGGGGGGCGGAGGTGAGCAGTTCTTC.